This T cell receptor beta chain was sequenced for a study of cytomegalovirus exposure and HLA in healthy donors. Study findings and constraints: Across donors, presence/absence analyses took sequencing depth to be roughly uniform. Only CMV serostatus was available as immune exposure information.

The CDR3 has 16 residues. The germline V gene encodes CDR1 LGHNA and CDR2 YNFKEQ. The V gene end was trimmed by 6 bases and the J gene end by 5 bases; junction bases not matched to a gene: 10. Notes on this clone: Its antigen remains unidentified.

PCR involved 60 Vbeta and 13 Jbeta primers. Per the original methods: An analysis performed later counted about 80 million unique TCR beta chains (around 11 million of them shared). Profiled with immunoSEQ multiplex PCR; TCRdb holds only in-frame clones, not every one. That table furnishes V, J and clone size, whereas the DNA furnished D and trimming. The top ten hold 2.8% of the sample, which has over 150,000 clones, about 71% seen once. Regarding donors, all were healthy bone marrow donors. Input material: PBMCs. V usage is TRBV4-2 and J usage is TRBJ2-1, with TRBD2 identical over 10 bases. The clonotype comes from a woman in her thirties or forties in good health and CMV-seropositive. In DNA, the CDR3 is TGTGCCAGCAGAAGGACTAGCGGACGAACTAACAATGAGCAGTTCTTC. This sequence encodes CASRRTSGRTNNEQFF.